This TCR beta chain was obtained from a study of early T cells in non-severe SARS-CoV-2 infection. Findings of the study overall: In VDJdb matching, anti-spike CD8 responses were favored while private and CD4 specificities went missing.

The CDR3 covers 15 residues. The germline gives CDR1 SGHAT, CDR2 FQNNGV. The V end was cut by 4 bases, the J end by 0 bases, with 13 bases between. Each single cDNA molecule received a unique molecular identifier. TCRdb re-called the 5' RACE reads through MiXCR, storing one row per CDR3 protein. The top ten hold 5.5% to 7.5% of the sample, which has about 29,000 distinct CDR3 sequences, about 4.5% seen once. Regarding this clonotype: What it binds is unknown.

Material for sequencing was whole blood. V and J are TRBV11-2 and TRBJ2-7; D possibly corresponds to TRBD2 (5 bases). This TCR came from an adult who was a healthcare worker with PCR-confirmed SARS-CoV-2 infection or an uninfected control (not recorded which). The CDR3, as DNA: TGTGCCAGCAGCTCCAGACTGGGGAGCTCCTACGAGCAGTACTTC. Translating it yields CASSSRLGSSYEQYF.